This T cell receptor (beta chain) was sequenced in a study of OX40 agonist ivuxolimab in advanced cancers. Notes on the research overall: The costimulatory receptor OX40 (CD134) was targeted by ivuxolimab, a fully human IgG2 agonistic monoclonal antibody. Partial responses were achieved by three dose-escalation patients, of whom one had hepatocellular carcinoma and two had cutaneous melanoma. The purpose of peripheral TCRbeta sequencing was to test whether ivuxolimab changed TCR sequence diversity and led to clonal T-cell expansion. The dose-escalation cohort was 80% to 90% male with a mean age of 60 years, ranging from roughly 23 to 79. Patients were allowed to have had prior anti-PD-1, anti-PD-L1 or anti-CTLA-4 therapy, and 40% of the dose-escalation patients had previously received checkpoint inhibitors. Intravenous ivuxolimab was administered to patients every 2 weeks at six dose levels: 0.01, 0.1, 0.3, 1.5, 3 and 10 mg/kg. The monotherapy dose-escalation portion (N of about 52 patients) of the phase I ivuxolimab trial is reported in the paper. Of the roughly 52 dose-escalation patients, hepatocellular carcinoma was present in around 20, melanoma in about 15, renal cell carcinoma in 9 and head and neck cancer in 9. The investigation overall reported the following: At doses from 0.1 to 3.0 mg/kg, clonal expansion was seen in both CD4+ and CD8+ blood T cells between baseline and week 6. Partial responders in the 0.1-3.0 mg/kg groups had among the lowest normalized peripheral clonal expansion, especially among CD8+ T cells. Low levels of normalized T-cell clonal expansion were also shown by some nonresponding patients. The antigen specificity of the peripheral T cells that underwent clonal expansion was not determined. After ivuxolimab, CD8+ T cells had more expanded clones than CD4+ T cells on average.

Remarks on this clone: The antigen it recognizes is unknown. No quality values exist for individual bases; no much larger clone is one base distant.

To sequence the TCRbeta CDR3 region, genomic DNA was isolated from the sorted cells. The immunoSEQ Assay was used for sequencing of TCRbeta CDR3 regions. The table was pulled from immuneACCESS by TCRdb, which kept in-frame rearrangements only. Such tables lose some clones; where checked, under half of the loss comes from unresolved V genes, and the rest has no known cause. The sample data list tens of thousands of clones, and around 93% of these were observed just once. Around an eighth of the sample is in the top ten clones. Patients with autoimmune disease history or receiving systemic immunosuppression were excluded from the trial. In every dose cohort, peripheral blood was drawn for TCR sequencing at baseline, cycle 4 day 1, and cycle 7 day 1. The samples were drawn from a first-in-human, open-label, multicenter phase I dose-escalation trial of ivuxolimab. Adults with locally advanced or metastatic head and neck squamous cell, hepatocellular, melanoma or renal cell carcinoma were enrolled in the trial. Before TCR sequencing, CD4+ T cells and CD8+ T cells were sorted from peripheral blood as separate populations.

Including cysteine and phenylalanine, the CDR3 has 14 amino acids. The kept DNA is CDR3 alone, 42 bases in frame from the first base. The germline V gene yields SGDLS for CDR1 and YYNGEE for CDR2. V sheds 6 bases and J sheds 5 bases, leaving 17 bases between their ends. The chain was built from TRBV9 and TRBJ1-2; the D segment cannot be called with confidence. The specimen was CD4+ or CD8+ T cells sorted from blood, collected in a trial of the OX40 agonist ivuxolimab. This receptor was obtained from an adult with an advanced solid tumor such as melanoma, head and neck, liver or kidney cancer. The nucleotide sequence reads as follows: TGTGCCAGCATGGGGTCGACTGGGATTTATGGCTACACCTTC. This encodes CASMGSTGIYGYTF.